This TCR beta chain is drawn from a study of blood T cells in healthy people across ages. This clonotype has a count of ten or more. With a J-beta primer mix and a sample-barcoded 5' primer, a second PCR ran about 6 to 11 cycles. From the 5' RACE reads, TCRdb called clonotypes with MiXCR, one entry per CDR3 protein. The table has more than 800,000 distinct CDR3 sequences, 25% to 30% seen once; the top ten hold 15% to 20%. The specimen was blood. The sequence came from a woman older than 75 in good health.

The CDR3, as DNA: TGTGCCAGCAGCGAGGACAGGGTAAAGGAGACCCAGTACTTC. Translation gives CASSEDRVKETQYF. The chain has TRBV2 and TRBJ2-5; 8 positions agree with TRBD1. The CDR3 is made up of 14 amino acids. Germline-derived CDR1 and CDR2 are SNHLY and FYNNEI. The V and J ends lost 6 bases and 5 bases, in that order; junction bases with no gene match: 8.